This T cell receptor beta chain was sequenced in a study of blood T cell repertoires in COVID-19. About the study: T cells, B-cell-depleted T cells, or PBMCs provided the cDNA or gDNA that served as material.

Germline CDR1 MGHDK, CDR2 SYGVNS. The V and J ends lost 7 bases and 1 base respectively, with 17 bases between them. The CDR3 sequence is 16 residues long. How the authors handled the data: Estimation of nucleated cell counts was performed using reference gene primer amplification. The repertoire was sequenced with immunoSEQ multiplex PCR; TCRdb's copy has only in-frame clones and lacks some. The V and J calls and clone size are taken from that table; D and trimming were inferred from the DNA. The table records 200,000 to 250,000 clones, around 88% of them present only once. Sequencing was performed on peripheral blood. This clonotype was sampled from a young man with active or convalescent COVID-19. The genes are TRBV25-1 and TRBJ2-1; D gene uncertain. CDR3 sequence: CASTPRLARSYNEQFF. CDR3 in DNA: TGTGCCAGCACCCCTCGTCTCGCTAGATCCTACAATGAGCAGTTCTTC.